This TCR beta chain was documented in a study of OX40 agonist ivuxolimab in advanced cancers. Overall study findings and caveats: Averaged across samples, CD8+ T cells carried more expanded clones than CD4+ did. At doses 0.1 to 3.0 mg/kg, CD4+ and CD8+ clones expanded.

A note on this clone: What it recognizes is unknown.

Repertoires were generated with immunoSEQ multiplex PCR, while TCRdb's copy carries only in-frame clones and drops some. The sample lists about 80,000 clones; approximately 90% were seen once. Samples were taken at baseline and on day 1 of cycles 4 and 7. The sample consisted of CD4+ or CD8+ T cells sorted from blood, taken in a trial of the OX40 agonist ivuxolimab. The receptor was derived from an adult with an advanced solid tumor such as melanoma, head and neck, liver or kidney cancer.

The CDR3 nucleotides are TGTGCCAGCAGTTACTCGCGGCGGGGTTCGGCTGAGATGAGTTCGGCTAATGAAAAACTGTTTTTT. It codes for CASSYSRRGSAEMSSANEKLFF. The chain combines TRBV6-8 with TRBJ1-4; no firm D call. Trimming removed 0 bases at V and 3 bases at J, with 29 bases between. The CDR3 has 22 amino acids. Germline loops: CDR1 MNHGY, CDR2 SAAAGT.